The entry that follows covers one T cell receptor beta chain sequence. These data belong to a study of early T cells in non-severe SARS-CoV-2 infection. TCRdb processed the 5' RACE reads anew with MiXCR; each CDR3 protein has one entry. The table records tens of thousands of distinct CDR3 sequences, approximately 9.5% of them present only once. The sample was whole blood. This sequence was found in an adult who was a healthcare worker with PCR-confirmed SARS-CoV-2 infection or an uninfected control (not recorded which).

CDR3 amino acids: CSARTANTEAFF. Here the CDR3 DNA reads TGCAGCGCCCGAACAGCGAACACTGAAGCTTTCTTT. This sequence joins TRBV29-1 and TRBJ1-1; D is unresolved. The CDR3 consists of 12 residues. V dropped 7 bases and J dropped 1 base, with 10 bases sitting between them. Germline V gene data show CDR1 as SQVTM and CDR2 as ANQGSEA.